One and the same sample provided the 23 T cell receptor beta chains below, sequenced in a study of T cell responses to AZD1222 COVID-19 vaccine. Sequenced by immunoSEQ multiplex PCR; TCRdb stores in-frame clones only, minus some. Of 250,000 to 300,000 clones detected, 90% to 95% appear once; the ten largest clones hold less than 0.6%. The sample consisted of peripheral blood, taken 28 days after the second AZD1222 dose. All receptors derive from an adult who received the AZD1222 COVID-19 vaccine.

The rearrangement links TRBV6-7 to TRBJ1-6, with D unclear. TRBV6-7 is placed among ORFs of uncertain function. The CDR3 is 10 amino acids. V was trimmed by 11 bases and J by 6 bases, leaving 5 bases between them. CDR3 residues: CAPGNSPLHF. The CDR3 nucleotides read TGTGCCCCCGGTAATTCACCCCTCCACTTT.

DNA for the CDR3: TGCGCCAGCAGTAAGGAGCGGGAGTACACCGGGGAGCTGTTTTTT. This translates into CASSKEREYTGELFF. V gene TRBV5-1 combines with J gene TRBJ2-2; 8 bases line up with TRBD2. V trimming: 5 bases; J trimming: 3 bases; junction bases outside the gene matches: 6. CDR1 SGHRS and CDR2 YFSETQ come from the germline V gene. This CDR3 spans 15 amino acids.

The chain is built from TRBV25-1 and TRBJ2-4; 7 bases agree with TRBD1. The junction had 7 bases not matched to a gene; V was cut back by 7 bases and J by 4 bases. The germline CDR1 and CDR2 sequences are MGHDK and SYGVNS. The length of the CDR3 is 14 residues. CDR3 nucleotide sequence: TGTGCCAGCACTACCGGGACAGAGAAAAACATTCAGTACTTC. Its translation: CASTTGTEKNIQYF.

This chain uses TRBV7-2 with TRBJ2-7, with D possibly matching TRBD1 (5 bases). CDR3 size: 14 residues. V lost 3 bases, J lost 4 bases, and 13 bases lay in between. Per germline, CDR1 SGHTA and CDR2 FQGNSA. CDR3 protein: CASSFTRSGYEQYF. Written as DNA, the CDR3 is TGTGCCAGCAGCTTCACCAGGTCAGGGTACGAGCAGTACTTC.

This clone showed up just once. This chain connects TRBV28 to TRBJ2-1; 10 bases map to TRBD2. CDR3 length: 14 residues. Per the germline V gene, CDR1 is MDHEN and CDR2 is SYDVKM. Trimming removed 5 bases from V and 7 bases from J; junction bases left unmatched: 5. The CDR3 coding sequence is TGTGCCAGCAGTCCCCCAGCGGGAGGGAATGAGCAGTTCTTC. Protein sequence: CASSPPAGGNEQFF.

A word on this clone: The same CDR3 arises from other DNA sequences in this sample as well. The V call is TRBV19, the J call TRBJ1-1; 8 nucleotides line up with TRBD1. In germline, CDR1 is LNHDA, CDR2 SQIVND (reference sequence). Losses at the gene ends were 6 bases for V and 0 bases for J; bases not matched to a gene: 3. The CDR3 contains 14 residues. The DNA for the CDR3 is TGTGCCAGTAGCCGGACAGGGCTGAACACTGAAGCTTTCTTT. Its translation is CASSRTGLNTEAFF.

This clone occurred once. The chain couples TRBV30 to TRBJ1-1, with D perhaps matching TRBD1 (6 bases). This CDR3 is built from 14 residues. Germline V gene data show CDR1 as GTSNPN and CDR2 as SVGIG (reference sequence). V was pared by 5 bases and J by 5 bases, with 18 bases between. The CDR3 nucleotides are TGTGCCTGGGGGGCGGGGGCACCGTCTACTGAAGCTTTCTTT. This gives the protein CAWGAGAPSTEAFF.

J is TRBJ2-3 and V is TRBV27; 9 bases match TRBD1. The CDR3 has 13 amino acids. The V segment lost 8 bases and the J segment 7 bases; nucleotides outside the gene matches: 7. The germline CDR1 and CDR2 sequences are MNHEY and SMNVEV (reference sequence). The CDR3 reads CASWDRVRNTQYF. DNA of the CDR3: TGTGCCAGCTGGGACAGGGTGAGGAATACGCAGTATTTT.

The rearrangement links TRBV9 to TRBJ1-5, with D perhaps TRBD1 (5 bases). Trimming shortened V by 0 bases and J by 7 bases, and 14 bases separated the two germline ends. Per germline, CDR1 SGDLS and CDR2 YYNGEE. There are 15 residues in the CDR3. The CDR3 sequence: CASSVGARVDQPQHF. CDR3 DNA: TGTGCCAGCAGCGTAGGGGCCAGGGTGGACCAGCCCCAGCATTTT.

This rearrangement joins TRBV2 to TRBJ2-3; D is ambiguous. Germline V lookup: CDR1 SNHLY, CDR2 FYNNEI. V was cut by 4 bases and J by 1 base, with 15 bases left in between. The CDR3 sequence is 16 residues long. This CDR3 reads CASSVRSHSGTDTQYF. The CDR3 DNA is TGTGCCAGCAGTGTACGTTCCCACAGCGGCACAGATACGCAGTATTTT.

The chain carries TRBV6-5 and TRBJ2-3; the D is unclear. The germline V gene encodes CDR1 MNHEY and CDR2 SVGAGI. The CDR3 totals 11 residues. Trimming left V 4 bases short and J 6 bases short, with 5 bases between. For the CDR3, the DNA is TGTGCCAGCAGTTCCGCTGATACGCAGTATTTT. Its protein is CASSSADTQYF.

This chain uses TRBV28 with TRBJ1-5, with D unresolved. From germline, CDR1 is MDHEN and CDR2 SYDVKM. The germline V and J ends were trimmed by 4 bases and 11 bases, with 12 bases remaining between them. The CDR3 has 12 amino acids. The CDR3 nucleotides are TGTGCCAGCAGTTCCCTCCCGCGATCCCAGCATTTT. Translated: CASSSLPRSQHF.

The chain employs TRBV28 and TRBJ1-5; TRBD1 might be the D (6 bases). CDR1 and CDR2 (germline): MDHEN, SYDVKM. The CDR3 loop spans 16 amino acids. Trimming took off 1 base at V and 7 bases at J, with 17 bases between the two ends. The CDR3: CASSLSHGGAGQPQHF. DNA of the CDR3: TGTGCCAGCAGTTTATCCCATGGGGGCGCCGGCCAGCCCCAGCATTTT.

There are a few counts of this clone. This sequence joins TRBV29-1 and TRBJ2-3; TRBD2 might be the D (6 bases). CDR3 length: 15 amino acids. Looked up from germline, CDR1 is SQVTM and CDR2 is ANQGSEA. V was clipped by 6 bases and J by 4 bases, with 20 bases between them. The chain's CDR3 is CSVPGTPGTSDTQYF. In DNA, the CDR3 is TGCAGCGTCCCCGGGACTCCCGGTACCTCAGATACGCAGTATTTT.

The chain links TRBV10-1 to TRBJ1-5; unclear D gene. The CDR3 length is 15 residues. V was trimmed by 8 bases and J by 0 bases, leaving 14 bases between them. Germline V CDR1 and CDR2: WNHNN, SYGVQD (reference sequence). CDR3 sequence reads: CASGVDGNSNQPQHF. The CDR3 DNA sequence: TGCGCCAGCGGCGTAGATGGAAATAGCAATCAGCCCCAGCATTTT.

CDR3 DNA: TGTGCCAGCAGCATACAGGGGGCGAAAGAAGCTTTCTTT. This codes for CASSIQGAKEAFF. The chain is built from TRBV5-5 and TRBJ1-1, with TRBD1 matching over 9 bases. The V gene's germline CDR1 is SGHKS and CDR2 YYEKEE (reference sequence). The CDR3 runs 13 residues. Trimming cost V 4 bases and J 8 bases; bases outside gene matches: 6.

The chain recombines TRBV4-1 with TRBJ2-1, with 9 bases that match TRBD2. In germline, CDR1 is MGHRA, CDR2 YSYEKL. The V and J ends lost 0 bases and 7 bases, in that order; junction bases with no gene match: 7. The CDR3 runs to 16 residues. CDR3 sequence: CASSQDLGGGANEQFF. The DNA for the CDR3 is TGCGCCAGCAGCCAAGATTTGGGCGGGGGGGCAAATGAGCAGTTCTTC.

The chain links TRBV12-3 or TRBV12-4 to TRBJ2-2; D is perhaps TRBD1 (7 bases). The CDR3 length is 13 residues. Trimming shortened V by 5 bases and J by 8 bases, and 12 bases separated the two germline ends. For the CDR3, the DNA is TGTGCCAGCAGTGCCAGGGGGGTTGGGGAGCTGTTTTTT. Encoded protein: CASSARGVGELFF.

J is TRBJ2-1 and V is TRBV5-6, with D possibly TRBD2 on 6 matching bases. V gave up 4 bases and J gave up 0 bases, with 17 bases separating them. The CDR3 contains 17 residues. Looked up from germline, CDR1 is SGHDT and CDR2 is YYEEEE. The CDR3 sequence is CASSMDPRDLSYNEQFF. The CDR3 nucleotides read TGTGCCAGCAGCATGGACCCGCGGGACCTCTCCTACAATGAGCAGTTCTTC.

The rearrangement uses TRBV6-1 and TRBJ1-5; D is undetermined. V was shortened by 3 bases and J by 9 bases, with 18 bases between the two germline ends. This CDR3 region has 15 residues. From germline, CDR1 is MNHNS and CDR2 SASEGT. CDR3 residues: CASSDLDTALGPQHF. CDR3 bases: TGTGCCAGCAGTGATCTTGATACCGCCCTGGGGCCCCAGCATTTT.

This chain links TRBV19 with TRBJ2-6, with 10 bases lining up with TRBD1. The V segment lost 3 bases and the J segment 12 bases; nucleotides outside the gene matches: 5. The CDR3 has 14 amino acids. Germline CDR1 LNHDA, CDR2 SQIVND (reference sequence). The CDR3 here is CASSIPGTGAVLTF. As DNA, the CDR3 is TGTGCCAGTAGTATCCCCGGGACAGGGGCCGTCCTGACTTTC. Full variable domain (missing parts from reference TRBV19 and TRBJ2-6): DGGITQSPKYLFRKEGQNVTLSCEQNLNHDAMYWYRQDPGQGLRLIYYSQIVNDFQKGDIAEGYSVSREKKESFPLTVTSAQKNPTAFYLCASSIPGTGAVLTFGAGSRLTVL.

The V gene is TRBV5-1, the J gene TRBJ2-1, with a possible D match to TRBD2 (5 bases). The germline CDR1 and CDR2 sequences are SGHRS and YFSETQ. The CDR3 has 15 residues. V was clipped by 0 bases and J by 6 bases, with 13 bases between them. The CDR3 nucleotides are TGCGCCAGCAGCTTGGGGACTGGGTCCGTCAATGAGCAGTTCTTC. Amino acid sequence: CASSLGTGSVNEQFF.

The chain employs TRBV10-2 and TRBJ1-6; 7 bases are a match to TRBD1. Unmatched junction bases numbered 9, after V lost 6 bases and J lost 10 bases. CDR1 is WSHSY and CDR2 is SAAADI in the germline V gene. This CDR3 has 14 residues. In nucleotides, the CDR3 is TGCGCCAGCAGCTCCGACAGGGCGCAATCACCCCTCCACTTT. Its protein product is CASSSDRAQSPLHF.